This entry lists 11 T cell receptor beta chains sequenced from one sample in a study of technical replicates of blood from a few donors. TCRdb keeps only in-frame clones here, not all; method: immunoSEQ multiplex PCR. This table has more than 65,000 clones, 85% to 95% appearing once. The specimen was T cells isolated from PBMCs. The receptors were sampled from a human donor in good health.

This clone was recorded only once. The CDR3 nucleotides read TGCGCCAGCAGCCTCTTAAGTGGACAAAATTCACCCCTCCACTTT. Translation: CASSLLSGQNSPLHF. This sequence joins TRBV4-1 and TRBJ1-6; the D gene is possibly TRBD1 (5 bases). Trimming took off 4 bases at V and 7 bases at J, with 14 bases between the two ends. Germline loops: CDR1 MGHRA, CDR2 YSYEKL. This CDR3 spans 15 amino acids.

The J gene is TRBJ2-1, the V gene TRBV7-9, with TRBD1 identical over 7 bases. J gave up 8 bases and V 3 bases, and 7 bases lay outside the gene matches. The germline V gene encodes CDR1 SEHNR and CDR2 FQNEAQ (reference sequence). The CDR3 length is 14 residues. DNA of the CDR3: TGTGCCAGCAGCTTGAGACAGGGTTTATATGAGCAGTTCTTC. Protein product: CASSLRQGLYEQFF. The full variable domain, in which reference TRBV7-9 and TRBJ2-1 provide the parts outside the CDR3, is DTGVSQNPRHKITKRGQNVTFRCDPISEHNRLYWYRQTLGQGPEFLTYFQNEAQLEKSRLLSDRFSAERPKGSFSTLEIQRTEQGDSAMYLCASSLRQGLYEQFFGPGTRLTVL.

The chain combines TRBV29-1 with TRBJ2-2; D call uncertain. Trimming shortened V by 2 bases and J by 0 bases, and 10 bases separated the two germline ends. Germline V lookup: CDR1 SQVTM, CDR2 ANQGSEA. The CDR3 spans 15 residues. Written as DNA, the CDR3 is TGCAGCGTTGAAACGGAGCTCCCGAACACCGGGGAGCTGTTTTTT. Its translation is CSVETELPNTGELFF.

This chain links TRBV5-1 with TRBJ2-7; 7 bases are a match to TRBD2. Germline CDR1 and CDR2: SGHRS and YFSETQ. V dropped 0 bases and J dropped 1; count of bases not matched to a gene: 4. CDR3 length: 15 residues. This CDR3 is CASSLVFGGSYEQYF. The CDR3 DNA reads TGCGCCAGCAGCTTGGTATTCGGGGGGTCCTACGAGCAGTACTTC.

The V and J genes are TRBV6-5 and TRBJ1-6; no firm D call. V lost 4 bases and J 6 bases, leaving 10 bases between the germline ends. The CDR3 extends over 14 amino acids. From germline, CDR1 is MNHEY and CDR2 SVGAGI. This chain's CDR3 is CASSSPRSNSPLHF. The CDR3 DNA reads TGTGCCAGCAGTTCCCCCCGGTCTAATTCACCCCTCCACTTT.

The chain couples TRBV11-2 to TRBJ1-2, with 7 positions matching TRBD1. The ends lost 5 bases at V and 4 bases at J; junction bases unmatched: 16. Germline V gene sequence: CDR1 SGHAT, CDR2 FQNNGV. This CDR3 contains 17 residues. The DNA for the CDR3 is TGTGCCAGCAGCCCACTACCTCGGGGGGGGGACAGCTATGGCTACACCTTC. Translating it yields CASSPLPRGGDSYGYTF.

The gene calls are TRBV5-1 and TRBJ1-2; TRBD1 matches 10 bases. J gave up 8 bases and V 4 bases, and 8 bases lay outside the gene matches. Germline CDR1 SGHRS, CDR2 YFSETQ. The CDR3 consists of 14 residues. CDR3 protein: CASSTIDRGQGYTF. The CDR3 bases are TGCGCCAGCAGCACCATCGACAGGGGGCAAGGCTACACCTTC.

The chain combines TRBV2 with TRBJ2-5; D gene ambiguous. This CDR3 has 15 residues. The V end lost 3 bases, the J end lost 0 bases, and 11 bases lay between the germline ends. The germline V gene encodes CDR1 SNHLY and CDR2 FYNNEI. As DNA, the CDR3 is TGTGCCAGCAGTGATCGCGGTTGGTACCAAGAGACCCAGTACTTC. It translates to CASSDRGWYQETQYF.

This clone was detected once. The V gene is TRBV5-1, the J gene TRBJ2-7; 7 nucleotides match TRBD1. The ends lost 3 bases at V and 9 bases at J; junction bases unmatched: 15. The CDR3 is 15 residues long. Germline values: CDR1 SGHRS, CDR2 YFSETQ. The CDR3 DNA follows: TGCGCCAGCAGCTGGGGATGGACAGGTGGTCGGGGGCAGTACTTC. Amino acid sequence: CASSWGWTGGRGQYF. The whole variable domain, filled in from reference TRBV5-1 and TRBJ2-7, reads KAGVTQTPRYLIKTRGQQVTLSCSPISGHRSVSWYQQTPGQGLQFLFEYFSETQRNKGNFPGRFSGRQFSNSRSEMNVSTLELGDSALYLCASSWGWTGGRGQYFGPGTRLTVT.

The chain combines TRBV30 with TRBJ1-5; 10 nucleotides line up with TRBD1. This CDR3 has 16 amino acids. The V gene end was trimmed by 7 bases and the J gene end by 0 bases; junction bases not matched to a gene: 9. Looked up from germline, CDR1 is GTSNPN and CDR2 is SVGIG (reference sequence). The CDR3 here is CASQTGGGYSNQPQHF. CDR3 bases: TGTGCCTCGCAGACAGGGGGCGGTTATAGCAATCAGCCCCAGCATTTT.

This clone was found once. J is TRBJ2-7 and V is TRBV27; 9 nucleotides match TRBD1. V lost 6 bases and J lost 4; bases outside the gene matches: 7. This CDR3 spans 14 amino acids. From germline, CDR1 is MNHEY and CDR2 SMNVEV (reference sequence). CDR3 DNA: TGTGCCAGCAGGCTGGGACAGGGTGAATACGAGCAGTACTTC. Residues: CASRLGQGEYEQYF.